What follows describes a single TCR beta chain. This clone showed up just once. Its recognized antigen is unknown. It has no much larger one-base neighbor in the sample; base qualities were not kept. The data are from a study of vaccination effects on CD4 cells after COVID-19 (dated by TCRdb to 2021 to 2024). For the study in its entirety: Participants received two doses of either the BNT162b2 or the mRNA-1273 mRNA SARS-CoV-2 vaccine. Altogether, some ten COVID-19 convalescent patients and 4 SARS-CoV-2-naive healthy vaccine recipients made up the full study. In the study, cultures from other donors were sequenced using the Oncomine TCR Beta short-read assay on an Illumina iSeq 100. SARS-CoV-2 spike-specific CD4+ TCR repertoires were compared before and after mRNA vaccination in COVID-19 convalescent patients and in infection-naive vaccine recipients.

CDR1 and CDR2 are read off the germline V gene as SNHLY and FYNNEI. The CDR3 runs 18 amino acids, cysteine and phenylalanine included. CDR3 DNA only is kept here, 54 bases in frame from base 1. Cut back by 6 bases and 0 bases, the V and J ends lie 21 bases apart. In the ViraFEST assay, PBMC were stimulated with viral peptide pools, and TCR sequencing was then used to find antigen-specific CD4+ T cell clonotypes based on their expansion. After more than 9 days of culture, CD4+ T cells were isolated with the EasySep CD4+ T cell isolation kit. Negative nucleocapsid antibody results before and after vaccination confirmed that the healthy vaccine recipients had no prior SARS-CoV-2 infection. Each well held 1.5 million to 2.5 million PBMC cultured in IMDM containing approximately 5.2% human AB serum, 8.5 to 10 IU/ml IL-2 and gentamicin, along with around 11 ug/ml peptides. On days 3 and 7, half of the culture medium was replaced with fresh IL-2-containing medium. Unless noted otherwise, every peptide stimulation condition was grown in triplicate wells. Using Ficoll-Paque Plus gradient centrifugation, PBMC were separated from whole blood and then either used fresh or cryopreserved at -140C. The overlapping peptide pools covered the spike proteins of SARS-CoV-2 as well as those of the common cold coronaviruses HCoV-NL63, HCoV-OC43 and HCoV-229E. Genomic DNA was extracted from cultured CD4+ T cells with the QIAamp micro DNA kit.

The receptor library was made with the immunoSEQ multiplex PCR assay. DNA from the cultured, isolated CD4+ T cells was subjected to TCR beta CDR3 sequencing. Concerning the study's data processing: Non-productive TCR sequences were removed, reads were trimmed to the CDR3 region, and CDR3s of at least 7 amino acids were retained. The MANAFEST web app was used to pick out antigen-specific clonotypes by comparing their expansion in peptide wells with that in reference cultures. To be called positive, a clone needed expansion at FDR<0.05 compared with the reference and with all other wells, an odds ratio greater than 5, and a frequency greater than 0.1% in two replicate wells. Clonotypes significantly expanded in SARS-CoV-2 spike wells and in at least one common cold coronavirus spike condition were defined as cross-reactive. Using the stringdist R package, CDR3 similarity was measured by Levenshtein distance, and unrooted trees were constructed with ape in R 3.6.1. This is the immuneACCESS table as TCRdb keeps it, with only in-frame sequences that have V and J called. A part of the clones is gone; compared with another copy, unresolved V genes explain less than half, and the rest is unexplained. The V and J calls and the clone size are those of that table, but D and trimming were determined from the DNA. The sample table lists over 45,000 clones, more than 60% of them with a count of one. The ten most abundant clones make up 18% of the sample.

The paper's findings and limits, for the study overall: The study was limited by a small number of convalescent patients and lacked early post-infection timepoints. Marked clonal contraction was observed in both infection-induced and vaccine-induced clones at late post-vaccination timepoints, consistent with waning T cell responses. In healthy vaccine recipients, vaccine-induced clones were almost all SARS-CoV-2 mono-reactive, with only 1 of 255 cross-reactive with common cold coronaviruses.

The material was CD4+ T cells from PBMCs cultured with SARS-CoV-2 spike peptides, obtained before COVID-19 vaccination. This specimen's cell subset or site label, per the study, means: SARS-CoV-2 spike overlapping peptide pool stimulation. The chain uses TRBV2 and TRBJ1-3; a tentative D match to TRBD1 spans 5 bases. The receptor comes from a human donor who received a COVID-19 vaccine. The CDR3 corresponds to CASRLLVGLTDSGNTIYF. The DNA sequence is given as TGTGCCAGCAGGCTGTTAGTCGGCTTGACAGACTCTGGAAACACCATATATTTT.